This is a list of T cell receptor beta chains from one sample in a study of blood T cell repertoires in COVID-19. TCRdb's table, derived via immunoSEQ multiplex PCR, lists solely in-frame clones and lacks some. Of fewer than 150,000 clones in the sample, 85% to 90% were seen once. Material: peripheral blood. The receptor set was obtained from a woman aged 40 to 55 with acute or convalescent COVID-19. The CDR3 runs from the conserved cysteine through the conserved F or W. The D gene is left open where the match is weak. Size tells how often a clone was seen (once, few, many) or the class of an expanded clone, and some rows leave it out.

CDR3 length	clone size	J gene	V gene	D gene	CDR3 protein	CDR3 DNA
15	-	TRBJ1-1	TRBV27	-	CASSRLVGGNTEAFF	TGTGCCAGCAGTCGCTTGGTTGGAGGGAACACTGAAGCTTTCTTT
13	-	TRBJ1-2	TRBV6-5	TRBD1	CASKGQSDYGYTF	TGTGCCAGCAAGGGACAGTCAGACTATGGCTACACCTTC
13	-	TRBJ1-2	TRBV9	TRBD1	CASSPQGAEGYTF	TGTGCCAGCAGCCCACAGGGGGCCGAAGGCTACACCTTC
21	-	TRBJ1-3	TRBV2	TRBD1	CASSEALRKTGTANSGNTIYF	TGTGCCAGCAGTGAAGCGCTTCGAAAAACCGGGACAGCCAACTCTGGAAACACCATATATTTT
15	-	TRBJ1-3	TRBV5-6	TRBD1	CASSSGTGVGNTIYF	TGTGCCAGCAGCTCCGGGACAGGGGTCGGAAACACCATATATTTT
16	-	TRBJ2-1	TRBV6-4	-	CASSNTQTGIRNEQFF	TGTGCCAGCTCCAATACTCAAACAGGGATCAGGAATGAGCAGTTCTTC
16	few	TRBJ2-2	TRBV6-6	TRBD2	CASSYSGTRRTGELFF	TGTGCCAGCAGTTACTCCGGGACTAGGAGGACCGGGGAGCTGTTTTTT
17	-	TRBJ1-5	TRBV7-3	-	CASSFSGGSALNQPQHF	TGTGCCAGCAGCTTCTCGGGAGGGTCCGCTCTTAATCAGCCCCAGCATTTT
14	few	TRBJ2-1	TRBV7-7	-	CASSLEVGLGEQFF	TGTGCTAGCAGCTTAGAGGTGGGGCTCGGTGAGCAGTTCTTC
18	-	TRBJ2-7	TRBV28	TRBD2	CASSPPGTSGRVHYEQYF	TGTGCCAGCAGCCCTCCCGGGACTAGCGGGAGGGTGCACTACGAGCAGTACTTC
15	-	TRBJ2-7	TRBV4-1	-	CASSQNFAITYEQYF	TGCGCCAGCAGCCAAAATTTCGCGATAACCTACGAGCAGTACTTC
11	-	TRBJ1-1	TRBV10-3	-	CAISRGTEAFF	TGTGCCATCAGCCGAGGAACTGAAGCTTTCTTT
12	-	TRBJ1-2	TRBV5-4	-	CASSLGAQGYTF	TGTGCCAGCAGCTTGGGGGCGCAGGGCTACACCTTC
13	-	TRBJ1-6	TRBV12-3/TRBV12-4	-	CASSFIGESPLHF	TGTGCCAGCAGTTTCATCGGGGAATCACCCCTCCACTTT
12	-	TRBJ1-1	TRBV5-1	TRBD1	CASSSPTGGAFF	TGCGCCAGCAGCTCTCCGACAGGGGGAGCTTTCTTT
15	-	TRBJ2-5	TRBV3-1/TRBV3-2	-	CASSQDTVSRGTQYF	TGTGCCAGCAGCCAAGATACGGTCTCACGGGGGACCCAGTACTTC
12	-	TRBJ1-2	TRBV28	-	CASSPREEGYTF	TGTGCCAGCAGTCCTCGCGAGGAGGGCTACACCTTC
16	-	TRBJ1-2	TRBV2	TRBD1	CASSETRQGAFYGYTF	TGTGCCAGCAGTGAAACGAGACAGGGGGCCTTTTATGGCTACACCTTC
16	-	TRBJ2-3	TRBV6-4	-	CASSDSTGTGTDTQYF	TGTGCCAGCAGTGACTCTACAGGCACGGGCACAGATACGCAGTATTTT
14	-	TRBJ1-2	TRBV7-9	TRBD1	CASSSRTGEDGYTF	TGTGCCAGCAGCTCCAGGACAGGGGAGGATGGCTACACCTTC
14	-	TRBJ2-7	TRBV19	TRBD2	CATSGGDRFNEQYF	TGTGCCACCTCGGGGGGAGATCGATTCAACGAGCAGTACTTC
13	-	TRBJ2-7	TRBV5-6	TRBD1	CASSWDRVGEQYF	TGTGCCAGCAGCTGGGACAGGGTTGGCGAGCAGTACTTC
17	-	TRBJ1-1	TRBV3-1/TRBV3-2	TRBD1	CASSQDYTGARNTEAFF	TGTGCCAGCAGCCAAGATTACACAGGGGCGAGGAACACTGAAGCTTTCTTT
14	-	TRBJ1-1	TRBV6-5	-	CASSPTGLNTEAFF	TGTGCCAGCAGTCCCACAGGGCTTAACACTGAAGCTTTCTTT
15	-	TRBJ2-2	TRBV9	TRBD2	CASSVEGAGTGELFF	TGTGCCAGCAGCGTAGAGGGAGCGGGAACCGGGGAGCTGTTTTTT
11	-	TRBJ1-4	TRBV21-1	-	CASLPSEKLFF	TGTGCCAGCCTACCATCTGAAAAACTGTTTTTT
16	-	TRBJ2-3	TRBV13	TRBD1	CASTSRLQGNTDTQYF	TGTGCCAGCACCTCCCGGCTACAGGGGAACACAGATACGCAGTATTTT
12	-	TRBJ1-1	TRBV6-1	-	CASSEARTRAFF	TGTGCCAGCAGTGAAGCGCGAACGAGGGCTTTCTTT
13	-	TRBJ1-1	TRBV5-1	-	CASGGGAGTEAFF	TGCGCCAGCGGGGGGGGCGCAGGCACTGAAGCTTTCTTT
15	-	TRBJ1-6	TRBV5-1	-	CASSLDPGNNSPLHF	TGCGCCAGCAGCTTGGATCCAGGGAACAATTCACCCCTCCACTTT
14	-	TRBJ1-1	TRBV30	TRBD1	CAWKRTGGGTEAFF	TGTGCCTGGAAAAGGACAGGGGGGGGCACTGAAGCTTTCTTT
14	once	TRBJ1-5	TRBV10-3	-	CAISEQMINQPQHF	TGTGCCATCAGTGAGCAGATGATTAATCAGCCCCAGCATTTT
15	-	TRBJ1-1	TRBV4-1	-	CASSPPERGNTEAFF	TGCGCCAGCAGCCCACCGGAACGGGGGAACACTGAAGCTTTCTTT
17	once	TRBJ2-5	TRBV12-5	TRBD2	CASGLVASGGVQETQYF	TGTGCTAGTGGTTTGGTAGCTAGCGGGGGAGTCCAAGAGACCCAGTACTTC
14	-	TRBJ1-2	TRBV6-5	-	CASSNPGTQRGYTF	TGTGCCAGCAGCAATCCCGGGACACAGCGAGGCTACACCTTC
15	few	TRBJ2-7	TRBV19	TRBD1	CASRTWTGGSYEQYF	TGTGCCAGTAGGACCTGGACAGGGGGCAGCTACGAGCAGTACTTC
15	-	TRBJ1-1	TRBV6-6	-	CASSLKGGWSTEAFF	TGTGCCAGCAGTTTGAAGGGAGGGTGGAGTACTGAAGCTTTCTTT